The TCR beta chain under discussion was sequenced for a study of cytomegalovirus exposure and HLA in healthy donors. A multiplex PCR was run with 60 Vbeta primers and 13 Jbeta primers. TCRdb's table, derived via immunoSEQ multiplex PCR, lists solely in-frame clones and lacks some. The sample lists roughly 160,000 clones, 80% to 90% occurring once. CDR1 SGHRS and CDR2 YFSETQ come from the germline V gene. Trimming took 4 bases from V and 8 from J; bases not matched to a gene: 11. CDR3 length equals 15 residues. The TCR was taken from a man aged 18 to 29 in good health and CMV-seropositive. Specimen: PBMCs. This rearrangement joins TRBV5-1 to TRBJ2-1; 8 nucleotides match TRBD1. CDR3 nucleotides: TGCGCCAGCAGCCCCGGGACAGGAACTCCCGATGAGCAGTTCTTC. It codes for CASSPGTGTPDEQFF.